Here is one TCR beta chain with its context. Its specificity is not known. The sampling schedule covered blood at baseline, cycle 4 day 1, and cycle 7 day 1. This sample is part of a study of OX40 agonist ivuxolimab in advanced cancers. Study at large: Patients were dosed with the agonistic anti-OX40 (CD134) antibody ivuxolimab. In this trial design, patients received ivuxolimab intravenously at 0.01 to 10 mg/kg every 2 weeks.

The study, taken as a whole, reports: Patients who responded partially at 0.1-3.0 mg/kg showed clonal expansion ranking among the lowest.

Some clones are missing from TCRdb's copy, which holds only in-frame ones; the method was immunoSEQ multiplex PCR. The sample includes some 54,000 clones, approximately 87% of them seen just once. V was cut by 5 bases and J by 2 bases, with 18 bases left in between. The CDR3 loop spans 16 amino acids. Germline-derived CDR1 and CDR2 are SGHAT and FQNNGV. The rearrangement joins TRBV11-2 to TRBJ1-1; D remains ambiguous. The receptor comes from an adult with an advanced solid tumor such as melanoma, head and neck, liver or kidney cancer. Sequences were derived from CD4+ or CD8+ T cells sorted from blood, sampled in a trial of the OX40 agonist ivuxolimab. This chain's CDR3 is CASSQTTWHTNTEAFF. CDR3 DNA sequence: TGTGCCAGCAGCCAGACGACTTGGCACACAAACACTGAAGCTTTCTTT.